This TCR beta chain originates from a study of T cells in women clearing cervical HPV infection. Study background: Cases: HPV16-related CIN3 or worse on histology, 2 invasive cancers. Case blood drawn at lesion detection; control blood after infection cleared.

Comment on this clone: The read halts 3 residues ahead of the CDR3 end, with the missing end drawn from the germline J gene.

The CDR3 consists of 13 residues. V was cut by 2 bases and J by 4 bases, with 9 bases left in between. The germline gives CDR1 SGHRS, CDR2 YFSETQ. The assay was immunoSEQ multiplex PCR, and TCRdb's table has in-frame clones only and misses some. This sample's table has more than 40,000 clones. The sequence was obtained from a woman aged 18 to 75 with a cervical HPV16 infection that either progressed to CIN3+ or cleared (not recorded which). The material sequenced was blood buffy coat. The chain links TRBV5-1 to TRBJ1-1, with D unresolved. The CDR3 bases that were read are TGCGCCAGCAGCTTCGCTACCGCCACTGAA. This translates into CASSFATATE. The complete CDR3 protein is CASSFATATEAFF.